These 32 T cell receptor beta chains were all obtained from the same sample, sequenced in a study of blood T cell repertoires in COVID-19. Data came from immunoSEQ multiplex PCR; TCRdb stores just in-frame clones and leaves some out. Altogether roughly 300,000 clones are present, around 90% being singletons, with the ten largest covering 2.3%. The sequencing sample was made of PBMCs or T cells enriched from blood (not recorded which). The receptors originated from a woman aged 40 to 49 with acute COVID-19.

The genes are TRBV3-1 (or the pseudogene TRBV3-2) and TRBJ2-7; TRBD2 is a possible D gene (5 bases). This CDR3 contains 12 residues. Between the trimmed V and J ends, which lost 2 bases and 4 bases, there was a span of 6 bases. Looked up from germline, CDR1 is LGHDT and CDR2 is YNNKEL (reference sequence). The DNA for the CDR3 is TGTGCCAGCAGCCAAAGGACTTACGAGCAGTACTTC. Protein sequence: CASSQRTYEQYF.

CDR3 amino acids: CASSMPHGGFSGEQYF. The CDR3 DNA reads TGTGCCAGTAGTATGCCCCACGGGGGGTTCTCGGGCGAGCAGTACTTC. V is TRBV19 and J is TRBJ2-7; 7 nucleotides align to TRBD2. This CDR3 is 16 amino acids long. From germline, CDR1 is LNHDA and CDR2 SQIVND (reference sequence). Losses at the gene ends were 3 bases for V and 6 bases for J; bases not matched to a gene: 14.

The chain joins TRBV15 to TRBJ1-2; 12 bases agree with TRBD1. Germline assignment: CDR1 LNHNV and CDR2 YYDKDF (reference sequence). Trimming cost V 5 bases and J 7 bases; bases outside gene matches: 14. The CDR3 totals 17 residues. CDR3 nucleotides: TGTGCCACCAGCCGAACAACCGGGACAGGGGGCCACTCTGGCTACACCTTC. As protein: CATSRTTGTGGHSGYTF.

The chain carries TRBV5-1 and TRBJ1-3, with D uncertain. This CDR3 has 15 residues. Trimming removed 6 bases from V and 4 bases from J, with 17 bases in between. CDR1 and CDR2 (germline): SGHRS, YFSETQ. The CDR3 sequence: CASTLDGGYGNTIYF. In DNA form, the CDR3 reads TGCGCCAGCACCCTGGACGGAGGGTACGGAAACACCATATATTTT. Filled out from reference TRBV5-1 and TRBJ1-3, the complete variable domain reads KAGVTQTPRYLIKTRGQQVTLSCSPISGHRSVSWYQQTPGQGLQFLFEYFSETQRNKGNFPGRFSGRQFSNSRSEMNVSTLELGDSALYLCASTLDGGYGNTIYFGEGSWLTVV.

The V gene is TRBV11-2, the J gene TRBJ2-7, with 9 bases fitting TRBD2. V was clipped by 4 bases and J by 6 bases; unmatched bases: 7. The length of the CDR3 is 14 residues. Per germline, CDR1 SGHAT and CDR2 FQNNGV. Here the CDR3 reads CASSSTREGREQYF. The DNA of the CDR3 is TGTGCCAGCAGCTCTACGCGGGAGGGCCGCGAGCAGTACTTC.

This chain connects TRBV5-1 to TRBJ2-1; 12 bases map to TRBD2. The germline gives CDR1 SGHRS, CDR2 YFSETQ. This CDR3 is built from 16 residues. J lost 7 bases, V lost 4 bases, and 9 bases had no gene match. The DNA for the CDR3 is TGCGCCAGCAGCCCCCTAACTAGCGGGGGGAGGAATGAGCAGTTCTTC. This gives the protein CASSPLTSGGRNEQFF.

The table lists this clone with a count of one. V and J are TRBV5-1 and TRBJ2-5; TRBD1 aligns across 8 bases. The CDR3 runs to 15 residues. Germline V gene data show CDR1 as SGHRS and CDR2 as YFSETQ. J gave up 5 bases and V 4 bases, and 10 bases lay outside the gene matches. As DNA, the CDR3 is TGCGCCAGCAGCACCGGACAGGGTGGGTCGGAGACCCAGTACTTC. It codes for CASSTGQGGSETQYF.

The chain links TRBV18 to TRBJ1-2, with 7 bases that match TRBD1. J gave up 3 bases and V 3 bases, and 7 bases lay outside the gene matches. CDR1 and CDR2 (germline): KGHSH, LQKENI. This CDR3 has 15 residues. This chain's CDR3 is CASSPATGRDYGYTF. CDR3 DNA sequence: TGTGCCAGCTCACCGGCGACAGGGCGGGACTATGGCTACACCTTC. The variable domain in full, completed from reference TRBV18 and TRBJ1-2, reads NAGVMQNPRHLVRRRGQEARLRCSPMKGHSHVYWYRQLPEEGLKFMVYLQKENIIDESGMPKERFSAEFPKEGPSILRIQQVVRGDSAAYFCASSPATGRDYGYTFGSGTRLTVV.

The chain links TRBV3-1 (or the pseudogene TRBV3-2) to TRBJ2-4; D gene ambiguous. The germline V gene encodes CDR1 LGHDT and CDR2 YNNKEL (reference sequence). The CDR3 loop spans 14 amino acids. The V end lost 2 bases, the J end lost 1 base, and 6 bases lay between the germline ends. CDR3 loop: CASSQSEAKNIQYF. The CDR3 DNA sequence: TGTGCCAGCAGCCAATCGGAGGCCAAAAACATTCAGTACTTC.

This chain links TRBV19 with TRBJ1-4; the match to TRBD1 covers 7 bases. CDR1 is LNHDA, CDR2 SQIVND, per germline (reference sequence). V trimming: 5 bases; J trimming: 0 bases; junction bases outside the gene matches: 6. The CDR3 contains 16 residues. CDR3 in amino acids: CASSGQVVATNEKLFF. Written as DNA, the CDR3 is TGTGCCAGTAGTGGACAGGTCGTGGCAACTAATGAAAAACTGTTTTTT.

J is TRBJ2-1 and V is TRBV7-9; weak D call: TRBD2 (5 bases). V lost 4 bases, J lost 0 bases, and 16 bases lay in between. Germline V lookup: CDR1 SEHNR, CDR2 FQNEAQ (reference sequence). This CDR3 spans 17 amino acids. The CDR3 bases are TGTGCCAGCAGCTCGTCCGGGTTGGGGAGCTCCTACAATGAGCAGTTCTTC. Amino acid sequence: CASSSSGLGSSYNEQFF.

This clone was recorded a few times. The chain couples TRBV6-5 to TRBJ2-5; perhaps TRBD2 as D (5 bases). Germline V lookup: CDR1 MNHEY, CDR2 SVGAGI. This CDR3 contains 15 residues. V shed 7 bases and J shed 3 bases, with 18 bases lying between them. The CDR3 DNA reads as TGTGCCAGCACTGCACCCGGGGTGGGCAAAGAGACCCAGTACTTC. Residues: CASTAPGVGKETQYF.

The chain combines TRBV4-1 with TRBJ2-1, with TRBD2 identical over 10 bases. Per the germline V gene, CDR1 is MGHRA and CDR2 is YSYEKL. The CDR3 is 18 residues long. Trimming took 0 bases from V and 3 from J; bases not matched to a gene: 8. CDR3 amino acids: CASSQDRVRTSGYNEQFF. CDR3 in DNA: TGCGCCAGCAGCCAAGATCGGGTAAGGACTAGCGGCTACAATGAGCAGTTCTTC.

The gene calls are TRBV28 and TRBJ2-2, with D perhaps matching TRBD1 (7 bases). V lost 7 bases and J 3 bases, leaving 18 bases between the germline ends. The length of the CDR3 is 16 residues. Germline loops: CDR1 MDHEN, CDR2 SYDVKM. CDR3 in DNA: TGTGCCAGCACCGACGGAGGGGGCGGGTACACCGGGGAGCTGTTTTTT. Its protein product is CASTDGGGGYTGELFF.

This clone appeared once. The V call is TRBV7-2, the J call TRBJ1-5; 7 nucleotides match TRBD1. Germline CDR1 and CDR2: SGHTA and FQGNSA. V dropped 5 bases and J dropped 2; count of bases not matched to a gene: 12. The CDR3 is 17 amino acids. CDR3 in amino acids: CASSPNQGGFGNQPQHF. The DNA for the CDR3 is TGTGCCAGCAGCCCTAACCAGGGGGGATTCGGCAATCAGCCCCAGCATTTT.

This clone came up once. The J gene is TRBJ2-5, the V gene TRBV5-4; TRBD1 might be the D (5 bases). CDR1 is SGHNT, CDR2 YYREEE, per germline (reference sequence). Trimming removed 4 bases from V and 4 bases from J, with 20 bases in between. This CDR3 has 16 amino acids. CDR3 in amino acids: CASSQSMGPLGETQYF. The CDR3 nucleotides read TGTGCCAGCAGCCAATCGATGGGGCCTCTTGGAGAGACCCAGTACTTC.

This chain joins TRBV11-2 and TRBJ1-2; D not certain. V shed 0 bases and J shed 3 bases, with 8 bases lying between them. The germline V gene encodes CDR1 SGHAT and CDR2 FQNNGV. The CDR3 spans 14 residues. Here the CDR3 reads CASSLENSHYGYTF. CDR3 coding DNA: TGTGCCAGCAGCTTAGAGAACAGCCACTATGGCTACACCTTC.

CDR3 sequence: CASTSQEKLFF. The CDR3 nucleotides read TGTGCCAGCACCTCACAGGAAAAACTGTTTTTT. The chain couples TRBV28 to TRBJ1-4, with no clear D. CDR1 is MDHEN and CDR2 is SYDVKM in the germline V gene. The CDR3 is 11 residues long. With 7 bases removed from V and 8 bases from J, the gap between germline ends came to 8 bases. Full variable domain (rest looked up from reference TRBV28 and TRBJ1-4): DVKVTQSSRYLVKRTGEKVFLECVQDMDHENMFWYRQDPGLGLRLIYFSYDVKMKEKGDIPEGYSVSREKKERFSLILESASTNQTSMYLCASTSQEKLFFGSGTQLSVL.

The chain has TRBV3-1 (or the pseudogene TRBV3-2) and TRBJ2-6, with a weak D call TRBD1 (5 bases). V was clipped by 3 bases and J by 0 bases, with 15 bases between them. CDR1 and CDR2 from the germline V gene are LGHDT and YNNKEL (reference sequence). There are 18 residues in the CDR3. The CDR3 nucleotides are TGTGCCAGCAGCCAGAAGACAGAAACGCACTCTGGGGCCAACGTCCTGACTTTC. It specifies CASSQKTETHSGANVLTF.

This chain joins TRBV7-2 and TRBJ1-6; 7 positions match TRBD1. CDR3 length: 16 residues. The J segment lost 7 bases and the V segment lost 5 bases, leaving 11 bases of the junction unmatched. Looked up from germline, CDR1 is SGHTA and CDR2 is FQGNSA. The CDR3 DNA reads TGTGCCAGCAGCCCTGGTACAGACAGGGCGAATTCACCCCTCCACTTT. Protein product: CASSPGTDRANSPLHF. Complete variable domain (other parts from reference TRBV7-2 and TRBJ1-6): GAGVSQSPSNKVTEKGKDVELRCDPISGHTALYWYRQSLGQGLEFLIYFQGNSAPDKSGLPSDRFSAERTGGSVSTLTIQRTQQEDSAVYLCASSPGTDRANSPLHFGNGTRLTVT.

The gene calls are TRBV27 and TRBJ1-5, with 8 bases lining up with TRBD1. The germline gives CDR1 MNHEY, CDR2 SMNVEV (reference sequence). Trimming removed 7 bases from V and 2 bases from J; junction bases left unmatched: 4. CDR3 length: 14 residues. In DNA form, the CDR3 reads TGTGCCAGCATGGAGGGACAGGGCAATCAGCCCCAGCATTTT. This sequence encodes CASMEGQGNQPQHF.

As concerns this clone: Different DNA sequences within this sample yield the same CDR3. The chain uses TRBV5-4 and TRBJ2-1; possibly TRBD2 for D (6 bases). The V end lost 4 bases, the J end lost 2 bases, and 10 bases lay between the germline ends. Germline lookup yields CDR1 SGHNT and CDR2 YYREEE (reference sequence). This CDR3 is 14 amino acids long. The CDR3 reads CASSLGLAYNEQFF. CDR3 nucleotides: TGTGCCAGCAGCCTGGGACTGGCCTACAATGAGCAGTTCTTC.

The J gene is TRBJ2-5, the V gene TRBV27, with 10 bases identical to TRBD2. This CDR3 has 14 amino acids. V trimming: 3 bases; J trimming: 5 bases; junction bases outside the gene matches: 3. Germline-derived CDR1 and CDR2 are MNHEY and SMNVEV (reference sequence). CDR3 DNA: TGTGCCAGCAGTTTGGCTAGCGGGGGTGAGACCCAGTACTTC. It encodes CASSLASGGETQYF.

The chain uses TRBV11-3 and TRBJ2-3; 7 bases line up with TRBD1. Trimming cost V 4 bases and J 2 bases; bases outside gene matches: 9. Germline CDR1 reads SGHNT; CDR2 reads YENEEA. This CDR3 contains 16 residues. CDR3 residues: CASSSDPGQNTDTQYF. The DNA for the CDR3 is TGTGCCAGCAGCTCCGACCCGGGACAGAACACAGATACGCAGTATTTT.

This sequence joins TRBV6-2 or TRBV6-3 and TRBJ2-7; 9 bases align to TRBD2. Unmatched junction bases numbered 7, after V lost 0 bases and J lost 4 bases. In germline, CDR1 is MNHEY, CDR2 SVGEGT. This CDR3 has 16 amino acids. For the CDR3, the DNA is TGTGCCAGCAGTTACTCGCTAGCGGGAATCGGATACGAGCAGTACTTC. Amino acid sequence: CASSYSLAGIGYEQYF.

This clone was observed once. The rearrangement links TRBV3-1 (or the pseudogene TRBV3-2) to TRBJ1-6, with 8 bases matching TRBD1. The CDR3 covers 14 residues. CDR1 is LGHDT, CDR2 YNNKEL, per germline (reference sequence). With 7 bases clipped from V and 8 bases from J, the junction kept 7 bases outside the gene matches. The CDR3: CASKRQGADSPLHF. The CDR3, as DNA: TGTGCCAGCAAACGGCAGGGGGCAGATTCACCCCTCCACTTT.

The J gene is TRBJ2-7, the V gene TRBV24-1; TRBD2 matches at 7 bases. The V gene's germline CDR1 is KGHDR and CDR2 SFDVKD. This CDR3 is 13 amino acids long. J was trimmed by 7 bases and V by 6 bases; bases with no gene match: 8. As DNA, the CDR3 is TGTGCCACCAGTACCGGGGGAGGGAGAGAGCAGTACTTC. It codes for CATSTGGGREQYF.

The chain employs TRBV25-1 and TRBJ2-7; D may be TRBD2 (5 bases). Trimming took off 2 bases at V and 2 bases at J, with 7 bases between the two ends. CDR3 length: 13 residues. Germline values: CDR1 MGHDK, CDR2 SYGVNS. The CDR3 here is CASSEGSPYEQYF. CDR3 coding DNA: TGTGCCAGCAGTGAAGGGAGTCCCTACGAGCAGTACTTC.

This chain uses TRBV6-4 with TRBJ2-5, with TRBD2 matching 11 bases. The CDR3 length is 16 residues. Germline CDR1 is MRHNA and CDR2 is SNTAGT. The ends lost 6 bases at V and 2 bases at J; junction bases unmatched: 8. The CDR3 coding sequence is TGTGCCAGCAGGGAAGGGACTAGCGGTGTACAAGAGACCCAGTACTTC. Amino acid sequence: CASREGTSGVQETQYF.

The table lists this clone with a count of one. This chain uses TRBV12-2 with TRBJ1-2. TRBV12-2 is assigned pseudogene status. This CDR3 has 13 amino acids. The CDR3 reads CASRSEARDGYTF. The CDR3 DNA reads TGTGCAAGTCGCTCGGAGGCACGCGATGGCTACACCTTC.

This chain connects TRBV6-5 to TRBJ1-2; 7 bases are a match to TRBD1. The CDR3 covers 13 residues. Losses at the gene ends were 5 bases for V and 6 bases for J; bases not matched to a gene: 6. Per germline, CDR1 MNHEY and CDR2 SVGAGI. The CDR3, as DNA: TGTGCCAGCAGTCACCCTACAGGGGATGGCTACACCTTC. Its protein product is CASSHPTGDGYTF.

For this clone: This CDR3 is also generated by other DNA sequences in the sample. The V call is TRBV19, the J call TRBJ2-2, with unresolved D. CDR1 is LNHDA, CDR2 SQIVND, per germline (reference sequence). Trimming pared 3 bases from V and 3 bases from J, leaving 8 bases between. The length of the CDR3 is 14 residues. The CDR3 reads CASSIFRDTGELFF. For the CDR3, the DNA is TGTGCCAGTAGTATCTTCCGAGACACCGGGGAGCTGTTTTTT.